The 11 T cell receptor beta chains given below trace back to one sample, sequenced in a study of regulatory T cells in long-lasting Graves disease. Time point noted: newly diagnosed GD, antithyroid drugs for less than 3 months. RNA extracted from PBMCs served as the sequencing template. Sequencing libraries for TCR beta were prepared with iRepertoire HTBI primers and Arm-PCR of CDR3 regions. Via MiXCR, TCRdb re-called the multiplex PCR reads, giving one row per CDR3 protein. The data hold about 620,000 distinct CDR3 sequences, with 15% to 20% observed a single time. These same records also appear under a second study, on T cells in Graves' hyperthyroidism and ophthalmopathy.

The specimen comprised peripheral blood mononuclear cells (PBMCs), sampled at new diagnosis, from a patient treated with antithyroid drugs. These receptors were taken from a woman aged 25 to 45 with Graves disease.

The chain links TRBV30 to TRBJ1-2; D is perhaps TRBD1 (6 bases). In germline, CDR1 is GTSNPN, CDR2 SVGIG (reference sequence). The V end lost 2 bases, the J end lost 4 bases, and 14 bases lay between the germline ends. This CDR3 contains 14 residues. This chain's CDR3 is CAWSRTGGVYGYTF. The CDR3 DNA reads as TGTGCCTGGAGTCGTACGGGGGGCGTCTATGGCTACACCTTC.

This chain connects TRBV6-1 to TRBJ1-4; D not certain. V was clipped by 2 bases and J by 8 bases, with 9 bases between them. The CDR3 runs 13 residues. The germline V gene has CDR1 MNHNS and CDR2 SASEGT. In nucleotides, the CDR3 is TGTGCCAGCAGTGAATTGAGGAGAGAAAAACTGTTTTTT. Encoded protein: CASSELRREKLFF.

The chain carries TRBV27 and TRBJ2-5; 7 nucleotides match TRBD1. The CDR3 extends over 14 amino acids. Germline V gene sequence: CDR1 MNHEY, CDR2 SMNVEV (reference sequence). The V and J ends lost 6 bases and 6 bases, in that order; junction bases with no gene match: 10. The CDR3 is CASRRQGVGKTQYF. The CDR3, as DNA: TGTGCCAGCAGACGGCAGGGGGTTGGGAAGACCCAGTACTTC.

The chain recombines TRBV6-1 with TRBJ2-1; perhaps D is TRBD1 or TRBD2 (5 bases each). The V gene lost 5 bases and the J gene lost 9 bases, with 11 bases spanning the gap. Germline CDR1 MNHNS, CDR2 SASEGT. There are 12 residues in the CDR3. The CDR3 DNA is TGTGCCAGCAGTCCGCCTGGGGGTGAGCAGTTCTTC. Residues: CASSPPGGEQFF.

This clonotype was detected many times. CDR3 in DNA: TGTGCCAGCAGCCAAGCCGGTGACTACAATGAGCAGTTCTTC. As protein: CASSQAGDYNEQFF. J is TRBJ2-1 and V is TRBV3-1; D not resolved. Between the trimmed V and J ends, which lost 1 base and 3 bases, there was a span of 7 bases. Germline V gene lookup returns CDR1 LGHDT and CDR2 YNNKEL (reference sequence). The length of the CDR3 is 14 residues.

This chain joins TRBV20-1 and TRBJ2-1; D is possibly TRBD2 (5 bases). The J call may be mistaken, given a closer DNA end match to TRBJ2-5. Germline V gives CDR1 DFQATT, CDR2 SNEGSKA (reference sequence). CDR3 length: 14 residues. Here the CDR3 reads CSASLALGRETQYF. For the CDR3, the DNA is TGCAGTGCTAGCCTAGCCCTAGGGCGGGAGACCCAGTACTTC.

This clonotype was counted many times. This chain connects TRBV12-3 or TRBV12-4 to TRBJ2-3; perhaps TRBD1 as D (6 bases). This CDR3 spans 12 amino acids. Trimming left V 6 bases short and J 7 bases short, with 11 bases between. CDR3 region: CASSHDRNTQYF. CDR3 DNA: TGTGCCAGCAGCCACGACAGGAATACGCAGTATTTT.

The rearrangement joins TRBV5-1 to TRBJ2-7; no reliable D call. V dropped 2 bases and J dropped 6 bases, with 12 bases sitting between them. The CDR3 length is 13 residues. Germline assignment: CDR1 SGHRS and CDR2 YFSETQ. Here the CDR3 DNA reads TGCGCCAGCAGCTTAACCCCTCAAGGCGAGCAGTACTTC. It encodes CASSLTPQGEQYF.

As regards this clonotype: A much larger clone lies one base from this, so it may be a read error. The chain couples TRBV2 to TRBJ1-5; no definite D call. The CDR3 length is 13 residues. CDR1 SNHLY and CDR2 FYNNEI come from the germline V gene. The CDR3: CASSDQVAQPRHF. The CDR3 DNA reads as TGTGCCAGCAGTGATCAGGTTGCCCAGCCCCGGCATTTT.

This clonotype was observed a few times. The genes are TRBV20-1 and TRBJ1-2, with D perhaps matching TRBD1 (6 bases). Germline CDR1 DFQATT, CDR2 SNEGSKA (reference sequence). This CDR3 spans 12 amino acids. Trimming removed 3 bases from V and 8 bases from J, with 13 bases in between. As DNA, the CDR3 is TGCAGTGCTAGCTGGGGGGCTGGAGGCTACACCTTC. This codes for CSASWGAGGYTF.

The rearrangement joins TRBV6-1 to TRBJ2-6; 9 bases match TRBD1. This CDR3 is built from 17 residues. Trimming cost V 5 bases and J 1 base; bases outside gene matches: 6. Germline loops: CDR1 MNHNS, CDR2 SASEGT. Written as DNA, the CDR3 is TGTGCCAGCAGTACGGGACAGGGCTTTTCTGGGGCCAACGTCCTGACTTTC. It is translated as CASSTGQGFSGANVLTF.